This passage covers 23 T cell receptor beta chains from one sample sequenced in a study of cytomegalovirus exposure and HLA in healthy donors. TCRdb's copy holds only in-frame clones and misses some; the assay was immunoSEQ multiplex PCR. The sample lists around 69,000 clones; 96% were seen once. The specimen sequenced was PBMCs. All receptors come from a woman aged 18-30 years in good health and CMV-seropositive.

V and J are TRBV10-3 and TRBJ1-1; D possibly corresponds to TRBD1 (6 bases). Trimming took off 3 bases at V and 5 bases at J, with 10 bases between the two ends. Germline V CDR1 and CDR2: ENHRY, SYGVKD. The CDR3 is made up of 13 amino acids. The DNA of the CDR3 is TGTGCCATCAGTGAACGGCAGGGGACTGAAGCTTTCTTT. The encoded protein is CAISERQGTEAFF.

On this clone: This same CDR3 is encoded by further DNA sequences in the sample. The chain joins TRBV11-2 to TRBJ1-5, with D tentatively TRBD1 (6 bases). CDR3 size: 13 residues. The germline gives CDR1 SGHAT, CDR2 FQNNGV. With 0 bases removed from V and 7 bases from J, the gap between germline ends came to 7 bases. DNA of the CDR3: TGTGCCAGCAGCTTAGACAGGGGCCAGCCCCAGCATTTT. Protein product: CASSLDRGQPQHF.

Remarks on this clone: Other DNA sequences in this specimen translate into the identical CDR3. V and J are TRBV21-1 and TRBJ2-1; the table names TRBD2, a call not compared with the DNA. TRBV21-1 is marked as a pseudogene. CDR3 size: 18 residues. As DNA, the CDR3 is TGTGCCAGTAGCAAAGAACTAGCGGGAGGTTGCCCCTACAATGAGCAGTTCTTC. Translating gives CASSKELAGGCPYNEQFF.

The rearrangement uses TRBV7-8 and TRBJ1-1, with 7 bases fitting TRBD1. There are 17 residues in the CDR3. Germline CDR1 and CDR2: SGHVS and FQNEAQ. The V segment lost 1 base and the J segment 4 bases; nucleotides outside the gene matches: 12. The CDR3 bases are TGTGCCAGCAGCTTAGTGAATTACAGGGGAACGGGCACTGAAGCTTTCTTT. It yields the protein CASSLVNYRGTGTEAFF.

This clone came up a few times. V is TRBV7-9 and J is TRBJ2-3, with D unclear. Trimming shortened V by 6 bases and J by 3 bases, and 7 bases separated the two germline ends. The CDR3 totals 12 residues. CDR1 SEHNR and CDR2 FQNEAQ come from the germline V gene (reference sequence). The chain's CDR3 is CASSSSTDTQYF. DNA for the CDR3: TGTGCCAGCAGTTCCTCGACAGATACGCAGTATTTT.

The rearrangement uses TRBV9 and TRBJ2-7; 9 bases line up with TRBD1. J lost 1 base, V lost 3 bases, and 5 bases had no gene match. Germline V gene lookup returns CDR1 SGDLS and CDR2 YYNGEE. The CDR3 is made up of 15 amino acids. CDR3 sequence: CASSAAGTGSYEQYF. DNA of the CDR3: TGTGCCAGCAGCGCTGCCGGGACAGGGTCCTACGAGCAGTACTTC.

The chain is built from TRBV2 and TRBJ2-1, with TRBD1 as a possible D gene (6 bases). CDR1 SNHLY and CDR2 FYNNEI come from the germline V gene. The V and J ends lost 8 bases and 11 bases respectively, with 19 bases between them. The CDR3 length is 13 residues. As DNA, the CDR3 is TGTGCCAGCGCTGAGAGAGGGACAACAAAGCAGTTCTTC. This translates into CASAERGTTKQFF.

The gene calls are TRBV4-1 and TRBJ1-5, with a tentative D call TRBD1 (5 bases). Germline V gene lookup returns CDR1 MGHRA and CDR2 YSYEKL. CDR3 size: 16 residues. Trimming pared 2 bases from V and 2 bases from J, leaving 13 bases between. The CDR3 nucleotides read TGCGCCAGCAGCCAACTGACTAGGGGAGGCAATCAGCCCCAGCATTTT. Amino acids: CASSQLTRGGNQPQHF.

This chain connects TRBV10-3 to TRBJ1-1; D may be TRBD1 (5 bases). Germline loops: CDR1 ENHRY, CDR2 SYGVKD. V was pared by 6 bases and J by 7 bases, with 18 bases between. The CDR3 loop spans 14 amino acids. The CDR3 DNA is TGTGCCATCAGACCACTACAGGATTCCGTTGAAGCTTTCTTT. Translated: CAIRPLQDSVEAFF.

This clone was found once. This sequence joins TRBV7-8 and TRBJ2-7; TRBD2 aligns across 11 bases. Trimming removed 3 bases from V and 4 bases from J; junction bases left unmatched: 5. Germline lookup yields CDR1 SGHVS and CDR2 FQNEAQ. This CDR3 is 15 amino acids long. The CDR3 nucleotides are TGTGCCAGCAGCTTCCCGGGACTAGCGGATTACGAGCAGTACTTC. Amino acids: CASSFPGLADYEQYF.

The J gene is TRBJ1-3, the V gene TRBV30, with 9 bases fitting TRBD1. CDR3 size: 16 residues. Germline V gives CDR1 GTSNPN, CDR2 SVGIG (reference sequence). With 3 bases clipped from V and 8 bases from J, the junction kept 14 bases outside the gene matches. DNA for the CDR3: TGTGCCTGGAGCCGAATTACAGGGGGCGAGGGGGACACCATATATTTT. Translating it yields CAWSRITGGEGDTIYF.

This sequence joins TRBV7-9 and TRBJ2-1; D is perhaps TRBD2 (7 bases). The CDR3 length is 15 residues. Germline V gives CDR1 SEHNR, CDR2 FQNEAQ (reference sequence). V was shortened by 5 bases and J by 9 bases, with 20 bases between the two germline ends. CDR3 protein: CASSKVGGEGGEQFF. DNA for the CDR3: TGTGCCAGCAGCAAAGTTGGAGGGGAGGGGGGTGAGCAGTTCTTC.

J is TRBJ2-7 and V is TRBV10-3; TRBD1 matches 8 bases. Germline CDR1 ENHRY, CDR2 SYGVKD. Trimming cost V 6 bases and J 4 bases; bases outside gene matches: 14. This CDR3 has 16 amino acids. Here the CDR3 reads CAISPNQGASRYEQYF. The CDR3 DNA reads as TGTGCCATCAGCCCAAACCAGGGGGCTAGTCGTTACGAGCAGTACTTC.

This clone showed up just once. J is TRBJ1-3 and V is TRBV19, with 7 bases fitting TRBD1. The V gene's germline CDR1 is LNHDA and CDR2 SQIVND (reference sequence). CDR3 length: 15 residues. Unmatched junction bases numbered 7, after V lost 3 bases and J lost 5 bases. CDR3 nucleotide sequence: TGTGCCAGTAGTATGATGCAGGGGGTCAGAAACACCATATATTTT. It specifies CASSMMQGVRNTIYF.

This clone has only one observation. The V and J genes are TRBV18 and TRBJ2-7, with 8 bases lining up with TRBD1. CDR3 length: 14 residues. V was clipped by 2 bases and J by 5 bases; unmatched bases: 5. Germline V gives CDR1 KGHSH, CDR2 LQKENI. The CDR3, as DNA: TGTGCCAGCTCACCAGGGACAGGCGACAACGAGCAGTACTTC. This translates into CASSPGTGDNEQYF.

V is TRBV27 and J is TRBJ2-7; 10 bases line up with TRBD2. The V gene's germline CDR1 is MNHEY and CDR2 SMNVEV (reference sequence). Trimming at V came to 2 bases and at J to 3 bases, leaving 7 bases not matched to a gene. This CDR3 has 16 amino acids. CDR3: CASSLKRASGGYEQYF. CDR3 nucleotide sequence: TGTGCCAGCAGTTTAAAGAGGGCTAGCGGGGGCTACGAGCAGTACTTC.

The chain links TRBV28 to TRBJ1-2; TRBD1 matches 8 bases. With V trimmed by 7 bases and J by 8 bases, 21 bases remained unmatched. CDR3 length: 17 residues. In germline, CDR1 is MDHEN, CDR2 SYDVKM. Written as DNA, the CDR3 is TGTGCCAGCATCGTATCCGGCACAGGGGGTGAACTTAGGGGCTACACCTTC. It yields the protein CASIVSGTGGELRGYTF.

The V call is TRBV7-2, the J call TRBJ2-3; 12 bases map to TRBD2. The CDR3 covers 19 residues. The J segment lost 5 bases and the V segment lost 6 bases, leaving 18 bases of the junction unmatched. Germline assignment: CDR1 SGHTA and CDR2 FQGNSA. This CDR3 is CASRPRNRTSGALRDTQYF. The CDR3 DNA sequence: TGTGCCAGCAGACCTCGGAACAGGACTAGCGGGGCCTTGCGAGATACGCAGTATTTT. The full variable domain, with the rest looked up from reference TRBV7-2 and TRBJ2-3, is GAGVSQSPSNKVTEKGKDVELRCDPISGHTALYWYRQSLGQGLEFLIYFQGNSAPDKSGLPSDRFSAERTGGSVSTLTIQRTQQEDSAVYLCASRPRNRTSGALRDTQYFGPGTRLTVL.

CDR3 DNA sequence: TGTGCCAGCTCACGCAGGTCGGATCTTCAGAGTGAAGCTTTCTTT. Translation: CASSRRSDLQSEAFF. The V and J genes are TRBV18 and TRBJ1-1; D remains ambiguous. The V end lost 4 bases, the J end lost 7 bases, and 19 bases lay between the germline ends. This CDR3 contains 15 residues. CDR1 KGHSH and CDR2 LQKENI come from the germline V gene.

This clone has a single count. The chain links TRBV30 to TRBJ1-4; D might be TRBD1 (6 bases). CDR1 GTSNPN and CDR2 SVGIG come from the germline V gene (reference sequence). The V end was cut by 5 bases, the J end by 7 bases, with 11 bases between. CDR3 size: 12 residues. Here the CDR3 reads CAWQQGFEKLFF. The CDR3 nucleotides read TGTGCCTGGCAACAGGGTTTTGAAAAACTGTTTTTT.

J is TRBJ2-2 and V is TRBV7-2, with 7 bases lining up with TRBD1. V gave up 3 bases and J gave up 0 bases; unmatched junction bases: 10. CDR1 and CDR2 from the germline V gene are SGHTA and FQGNSA. This CDR3 is built from 18 residues. CDR3 sequence: CASSLRRTGRANTGELFF. CDR3 coding DNA: TGTGCCAGCAGCTTGAGGCGGACAGGTCGCGCGAACACCGGGGAGCTGTTTTTT. Full variable domain (missing parts from reference TRBV7-2 and TRBJ2-2): GAGVSQSPSNKVTEKGKDVELRCDPISGHTALYWYRQSLGQGLEFLIYFQGNSAPDKSGLPSDRFSAERTGGSVSTLTIQRTQQEDSAVYLCASSLRRTGRANTGELFFGEGSRLTVL.

CDR3 sequence: CASSVGAGPPYEQYF. The CDR3 DNA sequence: TGTGCCAGCAGCGTAGGGGCGGGGCCCCCCTACGAGCAGTACTTC. V and J are TRBV9 and TRBJ2-7, with D possibly being TRBD2 (6 bases). Per the germline V gene, CDR1 is SGDLS and CDR2 is YYNGEE. The V gene lost 0 bases and the J gene lost 2 bases, with 12 bases spanning the gap. This CDR3 is built from 15 residues.

The chain is built from TRBV4-2 and TRBJ2-7, with 7 bases aligning to TRBD2. CDR1 LGHNA and CDR2 YNFKEQ come from the germline V gene. Trimming removed 2 bases from V and 2 bases from J; junction bases left unmatched: 9. The CDR3 length is 16 residues. In DNA, the CDR3 is TGTGCCAGCAGCCAATTTTTACAGAGCGGGGCCTACGAGCAGTACTTC. This encodes CASSQFLQSGAYEQYF.